Below, 26 T cell receptor beta chains from the same sample are listed, as sequenced in a study of T cells after yellow fever vaccination. TCRdb reprocessed the 5' RACE reads via MiXCR and lists one record per CDR3 protein. Of approximately 510,000 distinct CDR3 sequences in the sample, just over 20% were seen once. The source material was PBMCs, sampled approximately 22 days after the first yellow fever vaccination. These receptors originate from a man aged 18 to 30 who received the YFV17D yellow fever vaccine.

This clonotype was observed a handful of times. The gene calls are TRBV6-1 and TRBJ1-2; 7 bases match TRBD1. The V segment lost 6 bases and the J segment 3 bases; nucleotides outside the gene matches: 4. Germline V gene lookup returns CDR1 MNHNS and CDR2 SASEGT. CDR3 length equals 13 residues. The CDR3 is CASRPDRDYGYTF. Written as DNA, the CDR3 is TGTGCCAGCAGACCAGACAGGGACTATGGCTACACCTTC.

The V call is TRBV30, the J call TRBJ2-2, with 7 bases matching TRBD1. The germline V gene encodes CDR1 GTSNPN and CDR2 SVGIG (reference sequence). The length of the CDR3 is 12 residues. Unmatched junction bases numbered 3, after V lost 5 bases and J lost 6 bases. The CDR3 nucleotides are TGTGCCTGGCGGACAGGCGCCGGGGAGCTGTTTTTT. The encoded protein is CAWRTGAGELFF.

This sequence joins TRBV12-3 or TRBV12-4 and TRBJ2-5; 10 bases map to TRBD2. Trimming at V came to 6 bases and at J to 5 bases, leaving 6 bases not matched to a gene. This CDR3 is built from 14 residues. The CDR3 loop reads CASRSSGGSETQYF. CDR3 nucleotide sequence: TGTGCCAGCAGGTCTAGCGGGGGAAGTGAGACCCAGTACTTC.

This rearrangement joins TRBV19 to TRBJ1-1; D unresolved. The CDR3 is 13 amino acids. Trimming cost V 3 bases and J 2 bases, with 7 bases left between them. Germline V gene data show CDR1 as LNHDA and CDR2 as SQIVND (reference sequence). The CDR3 loop is CASSMNSNTEAFF. CDR3 coding DNA: TGTGCCAGTAGTATGAACAGTAACACTGAAGCTTTCTTT.

The sample holds many counts of this clonotype. This chain connects TRBV4-1 to TRBJ2-7; 8 bases map to TRBD1. CDR3 size: 14 residues. V shed 2 bases and J 6 bases; nucleotides not matched to a gene: 6. Germline CDR1 MGHRA, CDR2 YSYEKL. The CDR3 loop is CASSQHDRGGEQYV. The CDR3 DNA reads as TGCGCCAGCAGCCAACATGACAGGGGAGGCGAGCAGTACGTC.

This clonotype was seen a handful of times. The chain combines TRBV6-1 with TRBJ2-2; 8 bases line up with TRBD1. The V and J ends lost 7 bases and 7 bases, in that order; junction bases with no gene match: 8. This CDR3 is 14 amino acids long. Germline loops: CDR1 MNHNS, CDR2 SASEGT. This CDR3 reads CASILRGHVGELFF. For the CDR3, the DNA is TGTGCCAGCATCCTCAGGGGGCACGTCGGGGAGCTGTTTTTT.

The V and J genes are TRBV7-6 and TRBJ2-1, with a tentative D call TRBD1 (6 bases). Germline loops: CDR1 SGHVS, CDR2 FNYEAQ. The CDR3 is 14 residues long. V shed 5 bases and J shed 9 bases, with 17 bases lying between them. This CDR3 is CASSQDRIQTEQFF. CDR3 sequence (DNA): TGTGCCAGCAGCCAGGACAGAATACAAACTGAGCAGTTCTTC.

This chain's CDR3 is CASSLDGGVQETQYF. The CDR3 DNA sequence: TGTGCCAGCAGTTTAGACGGGGGGGTCCAAGAGACCCAGTACTTC. The chain has TRBV28 and TRBJ2-5; 8 nucleotides align to TRBD2. J lost 1 base, V lost 2 bases, and 3 bases had no gene match. The germline gives CDR1 MDHEN, CDR2 SYDVKM. The CDR3 loop spans 15 amino acids.

There are a few counts of this clonotype. The chain joins TRBV27 to TRBJ1-1; D perhaps matches TRBD1 (5 bases). Trimming shortened V by 1 base and J by 1 base, and 10 bases separated the two germline ends. CDR3 length: 15 amino acids. Germline V gene lookup returns CDR1 MNHEY and CDR2 SMNVEV (reference sequence). The CDR3 region is CASSLYRRANTEAFF. The CDR3 coding sequence is TGTGCCAGCAGTTTATATCGCAGGGCGAACACTGAAGCTTTCTTT.

This clonotype was seen more than once but under ten times. The chain uses TRBV20-1 and TRBJ2-7, with D maybe TRBD1 (5 bases). Trimming took 3 bases from V and 0 from J, leaving 18 bases between them. CDR1 is DFQATT, CDR2 SNEGSKA, per germline (reference sequence). The CDR3 is 16 amino acids. In DNA, the CDR3 is TGCAGTGCTAGCCTCTTTGGCGGAGACAGCTCCTACGAGCAGTACGTC. It encodes CSASLFGGDSSYEQYV.

The chain joins TRBV4-2 to TRBJ2-5; possibly TRBD2 for D (6 bases). CDR1 is LGHNA, CDR2 YNFKEQ, per germline. Trimming removed 3 bases from V and 3 bases from J, with 11 bases in between. The CDR3 totals 14 residues. CDR3: CASSHTGGEETQYF. The CDR3 nucleotides read TGTGCCAGCAGCCATACAGGCGGGGAAGAGACCCAGTACTTC.

The chain uses TRBV7-9 and TRBJ2-5; either TRBD1 or TRBD2 may fit D (5 bases each). The CDR3 loop spans 14 amino acids. Germline V gives CDR1 SEHNR, CDR2 FQNEAQ (reference sequence). Trimming took 5 bases from V and 4 from J, leaving 14 bases between them. The CDR3 DNA reads as TGTGCCAGCAGCACCCCCCCGGGGCGAGAGACCCAGTACTTC. Its protein product is CASSTPPGRETQYF.

The chain couples TRBV23-1 to TRBJ2-1; tentatively, D is TRBD1 (6 bases). TRBV23-1 is classed as an ORF, of uncertain function. With 2 bases removed from V and 4 bases from J, the gap between germline ends came to 15 bases. There are 16 residues in the CDR3. Here the CDR3 DNA reads TGCGCCAGCAGTCAACCATCCGGGACACATTACAATGAGCAGTTCTTC. This gives the protein CASSQPSGTHYNEQFF.

CDR3 DNA sequence: TGTGCCAGCAGCGTGAACAGGGGGCAGGACACCGGGGAGCTGTTTTTT. As protein: CASSVNRGQDTGELFF. The chain combines TRBV5-4 with TRBJ2-2, with 9 bases aligning to TRBD1. CDR3 length equals 16 residues. CDR1 and CDR2 from the germline V gene are SGHNT and YYREEE (reference sequence). V lost 4 bases to trimming and J lost 3 bases; unmatched junction nucleotides: 7.

This chain links TRBV14 with TRBJ2-3, with D unclear. Trimming cost V 0 bases and J 1 base, with 17 bases left between them. The CDR3 totals 18 residues. Germline V gene lookup returns CDR1 SGHDN and CDR2 FVKESK. CDR3 protein: CASSQDTKTPWGTDTQYF. CDR3 sequence (DNA): TGTGCCAGCAGCCAAGATACGAAGACGCCATGGGGCACAGATACGCAGTATTTT.

This clonotype has more than one count but fewer than ten. This chain connects TRBV9 to TRBJ1-3; D is perhaps TRBD1 (6 bases). Germline V gene sequence: CDR1 SGDLS, CDR2 YYNGEE. V dropped 2 bases and J dropped 0 bases, with 15 bases sitting between them. The CDR3 runs to 17 residues. This chain's CDR3 is CASSVEGVSSSGNTIYF. Here the CDR3 DNA reads TGTGCCAGCAGCGTTGAGGGGGTCAGTTCCTCTGGAAACACCATATATTTT.

This clonotype was seen a handful of times. The chain carries TRBV9 and TRBJ2-1; the D gene is possibly TRBD1 (6 bases). This CDR3 has 13 amino acids. Germline CDR1 reads SGDLS; CDR2 reads YYNGEE. With 1 base removed from V and 9 bases from J, the gap between germline ends came to 11 bases. The CDR3 DNA sequence: TGTGCCAGCAGCGTAACAGGGTCGTCTGAGCAGTTCTTC. It specifies CASSVTGSSEQFF.

V usage is TRBV4-1 and J usage is TRBJ1-1; possibly TRBD1 for D (5 bases). Trimming stripped 2 bases from V and 4 bases from J, with 8 bases between. The CDR3 is made up of 13 amino acids. Germline assignment: CDR1 MGHRA and CDR2 YSYEKL. CDR3 DNA: TGCGCCAGCAGCCAACAGACAGTCACTGAAGCTTTCTTT. It is translated as CASSQQTVTEAFF.

V is TRBV5-1 and J is TRBJ2-7; no reliable D call. Trimming shortened V by 4 bases and J by 2 bases, and 1 base separated the two germline ends. Germline values: CDR1 SGHRS, CDR2 YFSETQ. The CDR3 spans 10 residues. The CDR3 DNA reads TGCGCCAGCAGCACCTACGAGCAGTACTTC. Protein: CASSTYEQYF.

This clonotype was observed many times. The V call is TRBV11-2, the J call TRBJ2-3, with 8 bases fitting TRBD2. V lost 5 bases, J lost 6 bases, and 10 bases stayed unmatched. This CDR3 is 15 amino acids long. Germline V gene lookup returns CDR1 SGHAT and CDR2 FQNNGV. The CDR3: CASSPQLAAADTQYF. CDR3 sequence (DNA): TGTGCCAGCAGCCCACAACTAGCGGCCGCGGATACGCAGTATTTT.

This clonotype appeared a few times. This sequence joins TRBV7-2 and TRBJ2-3, with 8 bases matching TRBD1. The CDR3 consists of 16 residues. Germline loops: CDR1 SGHTA, CDR2 FQGNSA. The junction had 11 bases not matched to a gene; V was cut back by 5 bases and J by 4 bases. The CDR3 spells CASSDRDRQAADTQYF. For the CDR3, the DNA is TGTGCCAGCAGCGACCGGGACAGGCAAGCGGCAGATACGCAGTATTTT.

As DNA, the CDR3 is TGTGCCAGCTACGGGACCTACCTCTCTGGGGCCAACGTCCTGACTTTC. Translation gives CASYGTYLSGANVLTF. This chain connects TRBV2 to TRBJ2-6; D is possibly TRBD1 or TRBD2 (5 bases each). Trimming removed 8 bases from V and 0 bases from J, with 14 bases in between. The CDR3 is 16 amino acids. Germline V CDR1 and CDR2: SNHLY, FYNNEI.

This clonotype was detected only a few times. This chain joins TRBV4-2 and TRBJ1-6; 7 bases fit TRBD1. Germline assignment: CDR1 LGHNA and CDR2 YNFKEQ. Unmatched junction bases numbered 2, after V lost 2 bases and J lost 10 bases. The CDR3 is 13 residues long. Written as DNA, the CDR3 is TGTGCCAGCAGCCAACCACAGGGGTCACCCCTCCACTTT. Translated, it gives CASSQPQGSPLHF.

The chain joins TRBV27 to TRBJ1-2; a weak D match, TRBD1 (5 bases). The CDR3 totals 14 residues. V was clipped by 4 bases and J by 8 bases, with 17 bases between them. The germline CDR1 and CDR2 sequences are MNHEY and SMNVEV (reference sequence). The CDR3 spells CASSSRLQGGGYTF. The CDR3 DNA sequence: TGTGCCAGCAGTTCCCGACTCCAGGGAGGCGGCTACACCTTC.

This clonotype occurred a few times. The chain carries TRBV11-2 and TRBJ2-7; TRBD1 aligns across 8 bases. V lost 0 bases and J lost 9; bases outside the gene matches: 7. Germline V CDR1 and CDR2: SGHAT, FQNNGV. The CDR3 loop spans 14 amino acids. CDR3 DNA: TGTGCCAGCAGCTTAGACCCAACAGGGGGTGGGCAGTACTTC. This codes for CASSLDPTGGGQYF.

This chain connects TRBV28 to TRBJ2-3; 8 nucleotides align to TRBD1. V lost 5 bases to trimming and J lost 5 bases; unmatched junction nucleotides: 9. This CDR3 comprises 15 residues. Per the germline V gene, CDR1 is MDHEN and CDR2 is SYDVKM. CDR3 protein: CASSGQGSWGDTQYF. In DNA, the CDR3 is TGTGCCAGCAGTGGACAGGGATCGTGGGGAGATACGCAGTATTTT.